This T cell receptor (beta chain) was identified in a study of radiotherapy plus CTLA-4 blockade in lung cancer. The V and J ends lost 8 bases and 5 bases respectively, with 15 bases between them. Germline values: CDR1 MNHNS, CDR2 SASEGT. The length of the CDR3 is 13 residues. The repertoire was sequenced with immunoSEQ multiplex PCR; TCRdb's copy has only in-frame clones and lacks some. In the table there are tens of thousands of clones, roughly 81% of which are singletons. It was focal radiation plus CTLA-4 blockade with ipilimumab that patients with chemo-refractory metastatic non-small-cell lung cancer received.

The input for sequencing was peripheral blood, taken from a patient treated with radiotherapy plus ipilimumab. This sequence joins TRBV6-1 and TRBJ2-5; D might be TRBD1 (5 bases). The receptor comes from a human donor with non-small cell lung cancer whose response to radiotherapy plus ipilimumab could not be evaluated. DNA for the CDR3: TGTGCCAGCGGGGTAGGGGATAGGGAGACCCAGTACTTC. It specifies CASGVGDRETQYF.